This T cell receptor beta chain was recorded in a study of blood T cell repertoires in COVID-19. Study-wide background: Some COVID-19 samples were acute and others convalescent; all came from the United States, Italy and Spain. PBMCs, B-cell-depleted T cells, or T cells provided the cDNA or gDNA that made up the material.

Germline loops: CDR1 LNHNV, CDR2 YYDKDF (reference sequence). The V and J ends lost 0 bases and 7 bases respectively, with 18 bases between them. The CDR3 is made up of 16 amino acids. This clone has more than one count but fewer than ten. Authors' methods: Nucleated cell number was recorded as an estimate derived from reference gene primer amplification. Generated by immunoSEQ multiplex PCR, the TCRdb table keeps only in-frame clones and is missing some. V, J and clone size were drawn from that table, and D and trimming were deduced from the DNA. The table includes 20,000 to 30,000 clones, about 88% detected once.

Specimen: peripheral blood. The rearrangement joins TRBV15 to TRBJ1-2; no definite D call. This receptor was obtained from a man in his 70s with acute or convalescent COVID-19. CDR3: CATSRDVEMPESGYTF. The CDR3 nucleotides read TGTGCCACCAGCAGAGATGTCGAGATGCCTGAGAGTGGCTACACCTTC.